Presented here are 11 T cell receptor beta chains from one specimen sequenced in a study of blood T cell repertoires in COVID-19. TCRdb's table, derived via immunoSEQ multiplex PCR, lists solely in-frame clones and lacks some. Here the sample spans approximately 110,000 clones, roughly 80% being singletons. Sequencing was carried out using peripheral blood. These receptors came from a woman between 65 and 79 years old with acute or convalescent COVID-19.

The V and J genes are TRBV10-3 and TRBJ2-2; TRBD1 agrees at 10 bases. The CDR3 length is 14 residues. V lost 6 bases, J lost 8 bases, and 6 bases stayed unmatched. Germline loops: CDR1 ENHRY, CDR2 SYGVKD. As DNA, the CDR3 is TGTGCCATCAGGGGGGGACAGGGGACTGGGGAGCTGTTTTTT. It yields the protein CAIRGGQGTGELFF.

Comment on this clone: A single base separates this from a much larger clone, so it may be a read error. This sequence joins TRBV2 and TRBJ1-1; 8 bases are shared with TRBD1. CDR3 length: 13 amino acids. Germline CDR1 and CDR2: SNHLY and FYNNEI. V was pared by 7 bases and J by 1 base, with 2 bases of the junction left unmatched. CDR3 loop: CASTGQGNTEAFF. Here the CDR3 DNA reads TGTGCCAGCACCGGACAGGGGAACACTGAAGCTTTCTTT.

CDR3: CASSPRTGYEQYF. The CDR3 bases are TGTGCCAGCAGCCCAAGGACAGGCTACGAGCAGTACTTC. The rearrangement joins TRBV7-8 to TRBJ2-7; 7 bases map to TRBD1. The germline V gene encodes CDR1 SGHVS and CDR2 FQNEAQ. The CDR3 covers 13 residues. With V trimmed by 5 bases and J by 3 bases, 4 bases remained unmatched.

The gene calls are TRBV5-1 and TRBJ1-1; 9 bases line up with TRBD1. CDR1 and CDR2 from the germline V gene are SGHRS and YFSETQ. The CDR3 spans 15 residues. With 4 bases clipped from V and 1 base from J, the junction kept 5 bases outside the gene matches. CDR3 nucleotide sequence: TGCGCCAGCAGCCTAATGACAGGGGGGAACACTGAAGCTTTCTTT. It codes for CASSLMTGGNTEAFF.

The chain carries TRBV4-1 and TRBJ2-5; 10 bases match TRBD2. Trimming at V came to 0 bases and at J to 5 bases, leaving 3 bases not matched to a gene. The CDR3 contains 15 residues. Germline V gene data show CDR1 as MGHRA and CDR2 as YSYEKL. The CDR3 sequence is CASSQEGTSDETQYF. In DNA form, the CDR3 reads TGCGCCAGCAGCCAAGAAGGGACTAGCGACGAGACCCAGTACTTC.

This clone was found once. This chain joins TRBV6-1 and TRBJ1-2; 9 bases map to TRBD1. The germline CDR1 and CDR2 sequences are MNHNS and SASEGT. The ends lost 1 base at V and 2 bases at J; junction bases unmatched: 11. This CDR3 is built from 18 residues. The CDR3 here is CASSEVGTGYSGNYGYTF. The CDR3 nucleotides are TGTGCCAGCAGTGAAGTTGGGACAGGGTATTCAGGAAACTATGGCTACACCTTC.

CDR3 sequence: CASSEWADGGYTF. CDR3 sequence (DNA): TGTGCCAGCAGTGAATGGGCCGACGGTGGCTACACCTTC. The J gene is TRBJ1-2, the V gene TRBV6-1, with D unresolved. This CDR3 is built from 13 residues. With 2 bases removed from V and 7 bases from J, the gap between germline ends came to 11 bases. Germline CDR1 MNHNS, CDR2 SASEGT.

The chain employs TRBV19 and TRBJ1-3; the match to TRBD1 covers 7 bases. Germline V gives CDR1 LNHDA, CDR2 SQIVND (reference sequence). The J segment lost 2 bases and the V segment lost 2 bases, leaving 6 bases of the junction unmatched. This CDR3 region has 16 residues. CDR3 coding DNA: TGTGCCAGTAGTATACGCCAGGGGGACGCTGGAAACACCATATATTTT. As protein: CASSIRQGDAGNTIYF.

This chain connects TRBV29-1 to TRBJ2-7, with 7 bases lining up with TRBD1. The CDR3 covers 13 residues. V was pared by 1 base and J by 3 bases, with 3 bases of the junction left unmatched. Germline CDR1 and CDR2: SQVTM and ANQGSEA. CDR3 nucleotide sequence: TGCAGCGTTGAAGGGACAGGAAACTACGAGCAGTACTTC. Its protein is CSVEGTGNYEQYF.

The chain links TRBV5-1 to TRBJ2-2; TRBD2 matches 10 bases. Germline V gene data show CDR1 as SGHRS and CDR2 as YFSETQ. Trimming took 0 bases from V and 1 from J; bases not matched to a gene: 6. CDR3 size: 18 residues. The CDR3 DNA is TGCGCCAGCAGCTTGGATCTAGCGGGGGCCCAGAACACCGGGGAGCTGTTTTTT. It translates to CASSLDLAGAQNTGELFF.

This clone came up a few times. This chain uses TRBV6-2 or TRBV6-3 with TRBJ1-2; the D gene is possibly TRBD1 (5 bases). The CDR3 covers 15 residues. From germline, CDR1 is MNHEY and CDR2 SVGEGT. V lost 0 bases, J lost 5 bases, and 13 bases lay in between. The CDR3 DNA follows: TGTGCCAGCAGTTACTCAACGGGGGGTCGATATGGCTACACCTTC. As protein: CASSYSTGGRYGYTF.